This T cell receptor (beta chain) was sequenced for a study of T cells of healthy individuals. One entry per CDR3 protein results from TCRdb running MiXCR on the 5' RACE reads. The table lists 60,000 to 70,000 distinct CDR3 sequences, around 15% of them singletons. This clonotype was counted at least ten times. Between the trimmed V and J ends, which lost 1 base and 0 bases, there was a span of 4 bases. Germline CDR1 reads MDHEN; CDR2 reads SYDVKM. The CDR3 is made up of 14 amino acids. The chain links TRBV28 to TRBJ1-3; D is undetermined. The clonotype was recovered from a human donor in good health. Written as DNA, the CDR3 is TGTGCCAGCAGTTTATCCTACTCTGGAAACACCATATATTTT. Protein: CASSLSYSGNTIYF.